This TCR beta chain was recorded in a study of blood T cell repertoires in COVID-19. The CDR3 consists of 17 residues. V gave up 1 base and J gave up 3 bases; unmatched junction bases: 9. CDR1 is LNHDA and CDR2 is SQIVND in the germline V gene (reference sequence). Repertoires were generated with immunoSEQ multiplex PCR, while TCRdb's copy carries only in-frame clones and drops some. Of about 64,000 clones listed, about 88% were seen once; the top ten hold 9.5% to 13%. The sequence came from a middle-aged woman who had recovered from COVID-19. The gene calls are TRBV19 and TRBJ2-1; TRBD1 matches 7 bases. The sample consisted of PBMCs or T cells enriched from blood (not recorded which). CDR3: CASSIAGGDSNYNEQFF. For the CDR3, the DNA is TGTGCCAGTAGTATAGCTGGTGGGGACAGCAACTACAATGAGCAGTTCTTC.